This TCR beta chain was identified during a study of blood T cell repertoires in COVID-19. Profiled with immunoSEQ multiplex PCR; TCRdb holds only in-frame clones, not every one. The sample comprises about 160,000 clones, around 82% of which are singletons, and 15% to 20% rests with the top ten. The length of the CDR3 is 15 residues. Germline V gene data show CDR1 as LGHDT and CDR2 as YNNKEL (reference sequence). The ends were cut back, 5 bases at V and 6 bases at J, with 18 bases in the middle. Recruits, aged about 18 to 100 years, lived in 20 to 30 US areas. In Cohort 3, a recovered donor had either two negative PCRs, clearance, or symptom resolution.

The clonotype comes from a man aged 55-75 years who had recovered from COVID-19. The sequenced sample was PBMCs or T cells enriched from blood (not recorded which). The rearrangement uses TRBV3-1 (or the pseudogene TRBV3-2) and TRBJ2-3; tentative D call: TRBD1 (5 bases). CDR3 coding DNA: TGTGCCAGCAGCAATACACCCTTTGGGGCGGATACGCAGTATTTT. Its translation: CASSNTPFGADTQYF.